A single count supports the clone carrying this T cell receptor (beta chain). Its antigen is as yet unknown. PCR was performed using 60 Vbeta and 13 Jbeta primers. TCRdb's copy holds only in-frame clones and misses some; the assay was immunoSEQ multiplex PCR. The table has some 110,000 clones, around 82% seen once. This specimen comes from a study of cytomegalovirus exposure and HLA in healthy donors. This CDR3 region has 15 residues. Per germline, CDR1 SGHRS and CDR2 YFSETQ. The V segment lost 4 bases and the J segment 5 bases; nucleotides outside the gene matches: 11. Study-wide findings and caveats: According to the study, around 150 TCR beta chains were cytomegalovirus-associated. TCR beta V- and J-gene trimming, according to a later analysis, was linked to a missense DCLRE1C variant.

This TCR derives from a man over 45 in good health and CMV-seronegative. This rearrangement joins TRBV5-1 to TRBJ2-5; 7 nucleotides line up with TRBD2. Sequencing was carried out using PBMCs. In nucleotides, the CDR3 is TGCGCCAGCAGCCCCGGGACCGCGGGGGAGGAGACCCAGTACTTC. The encoded protein is CASSPGTAGEETQYF.